The 22 T cell receptor beta chains listed next were all sequenced from one sample in a study of cytomegalovirus exposure and HLA in healthy donors. The repertoire was sequenced with immunoSEQ multiplex PCR; TCRdb's copy has only in-frame clones and lacks some. The table records around 120,000 clones, about 87% of them present only once. The specimen sequenced was PBMCs. These receptors all stem from a man aged 18-30 years in good health and CMV-seronegative.

The V call is TRBV7-2, the J call TRBJ2-1; a possible D gene is TRBD2 (6 bases). CDR3 length: 14 residues. Per germline, CDR1 SGHTA and CDR2 FQGNSA. With 5 bases removed from V and 7 bases from J, the gap between germline ends came to 15 bases. In DNA form, the CDR3 reads TGTGCCAGCAGCGCGGGATTTGGGACTAATGAGCAGTTCTTC. Translated, it gives CASSAGFGTNEQFF.

The chain couples TRBV30 to TRBJ2-1; 8 bases align to TRBD2. The CDR3 totals 15 residues. The germline gives CDR1 GTSNPN, CDR2 SVGIG (reference sequence). V shed 0 bases, J shed 8 bases, and the junction held 9 bases outside the gene matches. CDR3 region: CAWSVYPWRGDEQFF. The CDR3 DNA reads as TGTGCCTGGAGTGTTTATCCATGGCGGGGGGATGAGCAGTTCTTC.

The rearrangement joins TRBV7-2 to TRBJ2-7; tentatively, D is TRBD2 (5 bases). The CDR3 is made up of 12 amino acids. The V end lost 8 bases, the J end lost 3 bases, and 11 bases lay between the germline ends. Germline V lookup: CDR1 SGHTA, CDR2 FQGNSA. The CDR3 loop is CASSDYYYEQYF. For the CDR3, the DNA is TGTGCCAGCTCTGACTACTACTACGAGCAGTACTTC. The whole variable domain, filled in from reference TRBV7-2 and TRBJ2-7, reads GAGVSQSPSNKVTEKGKDVELRCDPISGHTALYWYRQSLGQGLEFLIYFQGNSAPDKSGLPSDRFSAERTGGSVSTLTIQRTQQEDSAVYLCASSDYYYEQYFGPGTRLTVT.

The chain combines TRBV27 with TRBJ2-5; 11 bases align to TRBD2. CDR3 size: 18 residues. Germline CDR1 is MNHEY and CDR2 is SMNVEV (reference sequence). The V and J ends lost 4 bases and 3 bases, in that order; junction bases with no gene match: 13. The CDR3 sequence: CASSSTSGDARLKETQYF. CDR3 in DNA: TGTGCCAGCAGTTCGACTAGCGGGGACGCCCGTCTAAAAGAGACCCAGTACTTC.

The V and J genes are TRBV6-6 and TRBJ2-2, with TRBD2 matching 8 bases. V was clipped by 2 bases and J by 1 base; unmatched bases: 3. Germline values: CDR1 MNHNY, CDR2 SVGAGI (reference sequence). CDR3 length equals 16 residues. The CDR3 loop reads CASSYLLAGNTGELFF. The CDR3 DNA follows: TGTGCCAGCAGTTACCTGCTAGCGGGGAACACCGGGGAGCTGTTTTTT.

The genes are TRBV5-1 and TRBJ1-4; D unclear. This CDR3 spans 15 amino acids. Germline CDR1 reads SGHRS; CDR2 reads YFSETQ. With 0 bases removed from V and 3 bases from J, the gap between germline ends came to 9 bases. In nucleotides, the CDR3 is TGCGCCAGCAGCTTGGAGGAGGGAGCTAATGAAAAACTGTTTTTT. Amino acid sequence: CASSLEEGANEKLFF.

The chain combines TRBV7-2 with TRBJ2-5, with TRBD2 as a possible D gene (5 bases). V gave up 3 bases and J gave up 4 bases, with 9 bases separating them. The germline CDR1 and CDR2 sequences are SGHTA and FQGNSA. This CDR3 is 13 amino acids long. CDR3 DNA: TGTGCCAGCAGCTTCCTAGAGGGAGAGACCCAGTACTTC. It codes for CASSFLEGETQYF.

The chain is built from TRBV7-9 and TRBJ1-1; 7 nucleotides line up with TRBD1. This CDR3 has 15 amino acids. Germline V gene sequence: CDR1 SEHNR, CDR2 FQNEAQ (reference sequence). V was clipped by 5 bases and J by 2 bases; unmatched bases: 8. The CDR3 nucleotides read TGTGCCAGCAGCGCAACGGGACAGTACAACACTGAAGCTTTCTTT. Translation: CASSATGQYNTEAFF.

The J gene is TRBJ1-2, the V gene TRBV6-6; D remains ambiguous. Germline CDR1 and CDR2: MNHNY and SVGAGI (reference sequence). V lost 0 bases, J lost 8 bases, and 13 bases lay in between. CDR3 size: 14 residues. DNA of the CDR3: TGTGCCAGCAGTTACTCCAGAAACAGCGGGGGCTACACCTTC. This sequence encodes CASSYSRNSGGYTF.

The chain couples TRBV28 to TRBJ1-5, with D perhaps matching TRBD1 (5 bases). Trimming removed 5 bases from V and 3 bases from J, with 17 bases in between. The CDR3 spans 16 residues. Looked up from germline, CDR1 is MDHEN and CDR2 is SYDVKM. The CDR3 spells CASSGGEGDYNQPQHF. The DNA for the CDR3 is TGTGCCAGCAGTGGGGGGGAGGGTGATTACAATCAGCCCCAGCATTTT. Combining the CDR3 with reference TRBV28 and TRBJ1-5 gives the whole variable domain DVKVTQSSRYLVKRTGEKVFLECVQDMDHENMFWYRQDPGLGLRLIYFSYDVKMKEKGDIPEGYSVSREKKERFSLILESASTNQTSMYLCASSGGEGDYNQPQHFGDGTRLSIL.

The chain is built from TRBV5-1 and TRBJ2-3; 10 bases are a match to TRBD2. Germline CDR1 reads SGHRS; CDR2 reads YFSETQ. Trimming took 1 base from V and 4 from J; bases not matched to a gene: 3. The CDR3 spans 15 residues. CDR3 sequence reads: CASSLLSGRADTQYF. In DNA form, the CDR3 reads TGCGCCAGCAGCTTGCTCAGCGGGAGGGCAGATACGCAGTATTTT.

The chain combines TRBV5-4 with TRBJ2-7; TRBD2 agrees at 7 bases. Germline lookup yields CDR1 SGHNT and CDR2 YYREEE (reference sequence). The CDR3 loop spans 17 amino acids. V lost 0 bases to trimming and J lost 9 bases; unmatched junction nucleotides: 18. CDR3 sequence: CASSLGPAGALDLSQYF. CDR3 sequence (DNA): TGTGCCAGCAGCTTGGGGCCTGCGGGAGCCCTGGATCTTTCGCAGTACTTC.

V usage is TRBV6-1 and J usage is TRBJ2-7; a weak D match, TRBD2 (6 bases). Per the germline V gene, CDR1 is MNHNS and CDR2 is SASEGT. The CDR3 covers 14 residues. With 3 bases removed from V and 2 bases from J, the gap between germline ends came to 11 bases. DNA for the CDR3: TGTGCCAGCAGTGATCGTGGGGGGACCTACGAGCAGTACTTC. Its translation is CASSDRGGTYEQYF.

The chain has TRBV18 and TRBJ2-7, with 7 bases lining up with TRBD1. Unmatched junction bases numbered 5, after V lost 0 bases and J lost 0 bases. Germline CDR1 and CDR2: KGHSH and LQKENI. CDR3 length equals 16 residues. The CDR3: CASSPPLGQSSYEQYF. CDR3 sequence (DNA): TGTGCCAGCTCACCACCGCTGGGACAGAGCTCCTACGAGCAGTACTTC.

This clone came up once. In nucleotides, the CDR3 is TGTGCCAGCAAATTAACTAGCGGAAACACAGATACGCAGTATTTT. It codes for CASKLTSGNTDTQYF. The V and J genes are TRBV6-1 and TRBJ2-3, with 8 bases that match TRBD2. Germline V gene data show CDR1 as MNHNS and CDR2 as SASEGT. This CDR3 region has 15 residues. With V trimmed by 7 bases and J by 2 bases, 8 bases remained unmatched.

This chain joins TRBV5-1 and TRBJ2-1; D is perhaps TRBD1 (6 bases). CDR3 length equals 17 residues. Between the trimmed V and J ends, which lost 4 bases and 3 bases, there was a span of 20 bases. Germline V lookup: CDR1 SGHRS, CDR2 YFSETQ. The CDR3, as DNA: TGCGCCAGCAGCCATTTCCGAAACAGGGATATCTACAATGAGCAGTTCTTC. Residues: CASSHFRNRDIYNEQFF.

The chain links TRBV2 to TRBJ2-1; 7 bases line up with TRBD2. V shed 4 bases, J shed 6 bases, and the junction held 18 bases outside the gene matches. The CDR3 runs to 18 residues. Germline CDR1 reads SNHLY; CDR2 reads FYNNEI. The CDR3 DNA follows: TGTGCCAGCAGTGGGGGGGGATTTAAGTGGGCAGGGCCCAATGAGCAGTTCTTC. Translated, it gives CASSGGGFKWAGPNEQFF.

The chain links TRBV6-6 to TRBJ2-1, with 7 bases matching TRBD2. This CDR3 has 16 amino acids. The J segment lost 0 bases and the V segment lost 7 bases, leaving 9 bases of the junction unmatched. Germline V gene data show CDR1 as MNHNY and CDR2 as SVGAGI (reference sequence). CDR3 sequence (DNA): TGTGCCAGCAACCCACTGCCTAGCGGCTCCTACAATGAGCAGTTCTTC. Translated, it gives CASNPLPSGSYNEQFF.

The gene calls are TRBV6-6 and TRBJ1-4, with D unclear. Germline V gene data show CDR1 as MNHNY and CDR2 as SVGAGI (reference sequence). V was trimmed by 2 bases and J by 7 bases, leaving 14 bases between them. The CDR3 sequence is 15 residues long. The CDR3 DNA reads TGTGCCAGCAGTTACGAGTCTAGCCGTACTGAAAAACTGTTTTTT. Its translation is CASSYESSRTEKLFF.

This clone has just a few counts. The chain is built from TRBV2 and TRBJ2-2; 10 nucleotides align to TRBD2. This CDR3 is 16 amino acids long. With V trimmed by 6 bases and J by 1 base, 5 bases remained unmatched. Germline V gene sequence: CDR1 SNHLY, CDR2 FYNNEI. DNA of the CDR3: TGTGCCAGCAGGGTAGGACTAGCGGAGAACACCGGGGAGCTGTTTTTT. Residues: CASRVGLAENTGELFF.

This rearrangement joins TRBV7-6 to TRBJ2-1; TRBD2 matches 13 bases. The CDR3 has 17 amino acids. Per germline, CDR1 SGHVS and CDR2 FNYEAQ. The J segment lost 5 bases and the V segment lost 6 bases, leaving 10 bases of the junction unmatched. This CDR3 reads CASRPGLAGATDNEQFF. CDR3 nucleotides: TGTGCCAGCAGGCCAGGACTAGCGGGGGCAACTGACAATGAGCAGTTCTTC.

The chain links TRBV28 to TRBJ2-6; D is ambiguous. V was shortened by 1 base and J by 0 bases, with 4 bases between the two germline ends. In germline, CDR1 is MDHEN, CDR2 SYDVKM. This CDR3 comprises 15 residues. The CDR3 DNA reads as TGTGCCAGCAGTTTATCCCTCTCTGGGGCCAACGTCCTGACTTTC. It codes for CASSLSLSGANVLTF. The full variable domain, completed using reference TRBV28 and TRBJ2-6, is DVKVTQSSRYLVKRTGEKVFLECVQDMDHENMFWYRQDPGLGLRLIYFSYDVKMKEKGDIPEGYSVSREKKERFSLILESASTNQTSMYLCASSLSLSGANVLTFGAGSRLTVL.